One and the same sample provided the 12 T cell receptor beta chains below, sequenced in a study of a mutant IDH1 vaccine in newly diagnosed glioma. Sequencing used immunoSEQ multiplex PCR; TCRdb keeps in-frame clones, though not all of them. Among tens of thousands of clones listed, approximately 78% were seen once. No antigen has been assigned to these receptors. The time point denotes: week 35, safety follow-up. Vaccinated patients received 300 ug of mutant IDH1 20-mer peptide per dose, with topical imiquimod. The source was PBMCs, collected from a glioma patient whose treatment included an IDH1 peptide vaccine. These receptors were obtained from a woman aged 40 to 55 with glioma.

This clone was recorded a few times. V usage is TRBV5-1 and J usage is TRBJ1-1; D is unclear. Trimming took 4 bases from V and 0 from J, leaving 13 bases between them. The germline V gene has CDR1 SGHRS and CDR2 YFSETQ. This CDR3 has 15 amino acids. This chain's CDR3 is CASSPSKGLNTEAFF. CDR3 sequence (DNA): TGCGCCAGCAGCCCCTCAAAAGGCTTGAACACTGAAGCTTTCTTT.

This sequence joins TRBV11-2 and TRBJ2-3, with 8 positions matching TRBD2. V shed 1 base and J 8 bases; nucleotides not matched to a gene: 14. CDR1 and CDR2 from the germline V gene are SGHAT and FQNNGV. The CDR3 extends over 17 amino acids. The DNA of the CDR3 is TGTGCCAGCAGCTTAGGGGTCGGGGGGGCGACTCTGAGTACGCAGTATTTT. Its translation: CASSLGVGGATLSTQYF.

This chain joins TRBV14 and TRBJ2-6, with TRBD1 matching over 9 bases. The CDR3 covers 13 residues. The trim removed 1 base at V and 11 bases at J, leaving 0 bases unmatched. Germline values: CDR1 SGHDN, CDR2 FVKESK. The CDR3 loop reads CASSQGDRDVLTF. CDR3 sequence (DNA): TGTGCCAGCAGCCAAGGGGACAGGGACGTCCTGACTTTC.

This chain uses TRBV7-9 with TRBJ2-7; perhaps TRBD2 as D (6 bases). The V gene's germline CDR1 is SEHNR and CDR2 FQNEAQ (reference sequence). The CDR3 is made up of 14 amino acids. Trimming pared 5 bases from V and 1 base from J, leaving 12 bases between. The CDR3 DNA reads TGTGCCAGCAGCCGCCTTGGAGGGTCCTACGAGCAGTACTTC. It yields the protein CASSRLGGSYEQYF.

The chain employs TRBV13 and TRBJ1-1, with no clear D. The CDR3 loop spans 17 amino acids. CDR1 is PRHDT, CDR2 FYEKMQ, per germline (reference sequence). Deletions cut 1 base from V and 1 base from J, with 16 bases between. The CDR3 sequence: CASSLEYGPGKNTEAFF. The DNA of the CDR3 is TGTGCCAGCAGCTTAGAATACGGACCGGGGAAGAACACTGAAGCTTTCTTT.

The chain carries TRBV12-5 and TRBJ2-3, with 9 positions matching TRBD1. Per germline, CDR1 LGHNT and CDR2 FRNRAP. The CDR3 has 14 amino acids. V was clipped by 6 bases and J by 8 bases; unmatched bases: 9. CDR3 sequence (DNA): TGTGCTAGTGGACCCGGGACAGGGCCCGGTACGCAGTATTTT. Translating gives CASGPGTGPGTQYF.

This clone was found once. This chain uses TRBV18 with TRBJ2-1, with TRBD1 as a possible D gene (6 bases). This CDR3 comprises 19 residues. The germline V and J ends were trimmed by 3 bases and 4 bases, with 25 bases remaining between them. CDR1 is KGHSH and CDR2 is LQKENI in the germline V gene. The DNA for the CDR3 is TGTGCCAGCTCACCGGATAGAACAGGGTTAATTCTAGTTTACAATGAGCAGTTCTTC. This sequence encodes CASSPDRTGLILVYNEQFF.

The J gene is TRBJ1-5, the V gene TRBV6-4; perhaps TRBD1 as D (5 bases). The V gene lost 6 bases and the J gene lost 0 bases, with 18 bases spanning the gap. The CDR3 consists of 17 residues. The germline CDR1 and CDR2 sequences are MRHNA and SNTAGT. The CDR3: CASRRDPGGYSNQPQHF. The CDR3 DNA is TGTGCCAGCAGACGGGACCCTGGGGGTTATAGCAATCAGCCCCAGCATTTT.

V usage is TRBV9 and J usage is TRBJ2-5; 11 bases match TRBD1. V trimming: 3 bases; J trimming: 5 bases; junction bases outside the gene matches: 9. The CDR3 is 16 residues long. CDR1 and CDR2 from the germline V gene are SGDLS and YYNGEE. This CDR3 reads CASSGRDRGFLETQYF. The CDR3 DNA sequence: TGTGCCAGCAGCGGCCGGGACAGGGGGTTTTTGGAGACCCAGTACTTC.

The CDR3 region has the DNA TGTGCCAGCAGCCCCCTGAGCGGGGGGCCAGGAGCTGAGCAGTTCTTC. Protein sequence: CASSPLSGGPGAEQFF. The rearrangement links TRBV14 to TRBJ2-1; 9 bases are a match to TRBD2. Germline trimming cut 4 bases from V and 9 bases from J; bases unmatched to any gene: 13. The CDR3 contains 16 residues. The V gene's germline CDR1 is SGHDN and CDR2 FVKESK.

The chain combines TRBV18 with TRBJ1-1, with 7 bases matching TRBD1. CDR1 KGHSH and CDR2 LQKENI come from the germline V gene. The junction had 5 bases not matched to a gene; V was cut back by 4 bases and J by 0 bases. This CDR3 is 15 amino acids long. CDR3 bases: TGTGCCAGCTCACGGAGGACAGGAATGAACACTGAAGCTTTCTTT. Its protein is CASSRRTGMNTEAFF. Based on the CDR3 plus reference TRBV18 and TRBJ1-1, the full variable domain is NAGVMQNPRHLVRRRGQEARLRCSPMKGHSHVYWYRQLPEEGLKFMVYLQKENIIDESGMPKERFSAEFPKEGPSILRIQQVVRGDSAAYFCASSRRTGMNTEAFFGQGTRLTVV.

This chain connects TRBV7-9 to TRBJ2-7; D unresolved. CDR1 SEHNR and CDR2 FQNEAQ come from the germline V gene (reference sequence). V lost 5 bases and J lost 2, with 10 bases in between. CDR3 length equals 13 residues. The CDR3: CASSPPGAYEQYF. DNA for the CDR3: TGTGCCAGCAGCCCCCCTGGGGCCTACGAGCAGTACTTC.